The 22 T cell receptor beta chains below all came from one sample that was sequenced in a study of regulatory T cells in long-lasting Graves disease. Described time point: persistent/refractory GD, antithyroid drugs over 5 years with positive TRAb. From RNA extracted from PBMCs, the TCR library was made. Both iRepertoire HTBI primers and Arm-PCR of CDR3 regions were used to build the TCR beta libraries. TCRdb reanalysed the multiplex PCR reads using MiXCR and keeps one entry per CDR3 protein. The sample lists around 460,000 distinct CDR3 sequences; 20% to 25% were seen once. Sample: peripheral blood mononuclear cells (PBMCs), taken when the disease was refractory, from a patient treated with antithyroid drugs. All receptors come from a female donor with Graves disease.

This clonotype was recorded many times. The rearrangement uses TRBV19 and TRBJ1-5; 7 positions match TRBD1. Germline-derived CDR1 and CDR2 are LNHDA and SQIVND (reference sequence). J was trimmed by 2 bases and V by 4 bases; bases with no gene match: 2. The CDR3 consists of 14 residues. The CDR3 reads CASSNRGRNQPQHF. CDR3 in DNA: TGTGCCAGTAGTAACAGGGGTCGCAATCAGCCCCAGCATTTT.

The CDR3: CASSDTGTGAYEQYF. CDR3 nucleotides: TGTGCCAGCAGTGATACCGGGACAGGGGCCTACGAGCAGTACTTC. The chain uses TRBV12-3 or TRBV12-4 and TRBJ2-7, with 10 bases aligning to TRBD1. The CDR3 contains 15 residues. Unmatched junction bases numbered 6, after V lost 5 bases and J lost 2 bases.

This clonotype was recorded at least ten times. V usage is TRBV20-1 and J usage is TRBJ2-7, with no clear D. Trimming removed 0 bases at V and 0 bases at J, with 9 bases between. Germline values: CDR1 DFQATT, CDR2 SNEGSKA (reference sequence). This CDR3 has 14 residues. In nucleotides, the CDR3 is TGCAGTGCTAGAGAGGACGCTGACTCCTACGAGCAGTACTTC. Protein product: CSAREDADSYEQYF.

This clonotype occurred many times. The chain uses TRBV10-3 and TRBJ1-1, with D unresolved. The V and J ends lost 3 bases and 5 bases respectively, with 7 bases between them. Germline V gene sequence: CDR1 ENHRY, CDR2 SYGVKD. The CDR3 length is 12 residues. CDR3: CAISEGQTEAFF. CDR3 nucleotides: TGTGCCATCAGTGAAGGGCAGACTGAAGCTTTCTTT.

This clonotype appeared a few times. The V gene is TRBV20-1, the J gene TRBJ1-2; D call uncertain. Trimming left V 3 bases short and J 5 bases short, with 13 bases between. Per the germline V gene, CDR1 is DFQATT and CDR2 is SNEGSKA (reference sequence). CDR3 length equals 13 residues. CDR3 sequence reads: CSARVASGYGYTF. The CDR3 DNA reads TGCAGTGCTAGGGTAGCCTCCGGGTATGGCTACACCTTC.

In this sample, this clonotype turned up a few times. This chain joins TRBV19 and TRBJ1-2; 8 nucleotides match TRBD1. The V gene end was trimmed by 4 bases and the J gene end by 4 bases; junction bases not matched to a gene: 8. Germline values: CDR1 LNHDA, CDR2 SQIVND (reference sequence). This CDR3 contains 15 residues. The DNA for the CDR3 is TGTGCCAGTAGTACGGGGACAGGCCGACTCTATGGCTACACCTTC. Encoded protein: CASSTGTGRLYGYTF.

This clonotype has a handful of counts. The chain joins TRBV28 to TRBJ2-2; D may be TRBD2 (6 bases). The CDR3 runs 16 residues. The V end was cut by 4 bases, the J end by 2 bases, with 14 bases between. Germline lookup yields CDR1 MDHEN and CDR2 SYDVKM. The CDR3 loop is CASSSSRDFNTGELFF. The CDR3 coding sequence is TGTGCCAGCAGTTCGAGCCGGGACTTTAACACCGGGGAGCTGTTTTTT. Full variable domain (rest looked up from reference TRBV28 and TRBJ2-2): DVKVTQSSRYLVKRTGEKVFLECVQDMDHENMFWYRQDPGLGLRLIYFSYDVKMKEKGDIPEGYSVSREKKERFSLILESASTNQTSMYLCASSSSRDFNTGELFFGEGSRLTVL.

This clonotype was recorded many times. The chain joins TRBV15 to TRBJ1-1; D unclear. Germline V gene lookup returns CDR1 LNHNV and CDR2 YYDKDF (reference sequence). The CDR3 covers 13 residues. Trimming pared 3 bases from V and 1 base from J, leaving 6 bases between. The CDR3 sequence: CATSSDTNTEAFF. CDR3 coding DNA: TGTGCCACCAGCAGTGACACGAACACTGAAGCTTTCTTT.

The rearrangement links TRBV20-1 to TRBJ2-5; tentative D call: TRBD1 (6 bases). There are 16 residues in the CDR3. Germline assignment: CDR1 DFQATT and CDR2 SNEGSKA (reference sequence). V gave up 0 bases and J gave up 4 bases, with 18 bases separating them. CDR3 nucleotide sequence: TGCAGTGCTAGAGATCAAGACAGGCCCGGAGTAGAGACCCAGTACTTC. It translates to CSARDQDRPGVETQYF.

Ten or more counts support this clonotype. This chain connects TRBV20-1 to TRBJ1-4; D is undetermined. In germline, CDR1 is DFQATT, CDR2 SNEGSKA (reference sequence). The CDR3 is made up of 14 amino acids. V gave up 6 bases and J gave up 0 bases, with 11 bases separating them. The CDR3 region is CSALRRSTNEKLFF. The CDR3 coding sequence is TGCAGTGCCCTCAGGAGGTCAACTAATGAAAAACTGTTTTTT.

The chain is built from TRBV20-1 and TRBJ2-7; D is unresolved. Germline V gives CDR1 DFQATT, CDR2 SNEGSKA (reference sequence). V dropped 4 bases and J dropped 6 bases, with 10 bases sitting between them. This CDR3 is 11 amino acids long. The CDR3 coding sequence is TGCAGTGCTAAACAGCCCGGCGAGCAGTACTTC. Its protein product is CSAKQPGEQYF.

This clonotype was found many times. The chain recombines TRBV28 with TRBJ2-2; TRBD1 might be the D (6 bases). CDR3 length: 14 amino acids. The germline V gene encodes CDR1 MDHEN and CDR2 SYDVKM. The V gene lost 4 bases and the J gene lost 6 bases, with 12 bases spanning the gap. The CDR3 is CASSYARGSGELFF. The CDR3 DNA is TGTGCCAGCAGTTATGCCAGGGGATCCGGGGAGCTGTTTTTT. The complete variable domain, with remaining parts taken from reference TRBV28 and TRBJ2-2, reads DVKVTQSSRYLVKRTGEKVFLECVQDMDHENMFWYRQDPGLGLRLIYFSYDVKMKEKGDIPEGYSVSREKKERFSLILESASTNQTSMYLCASSYARGSGELFFGEGSRLTVL.

In this sample, this clonotype turned up a few times. The J gene is TRBJ2-2, the V gene TRBV5-6; D is ambiguous. The V end was cut by 3 bases, the J end by 6 bases, with 9 bases between. The CDR3 loop spans 13 amino acids. Germline loops: CDR1 SGHDT, CDR2 YYEEEE. As DNA, the CDR3 is TGTGCCAGCAGCTATGGCCGGGCCGGGGAGCTGTTTTTT. It specifies CASSYGRAGELFF.

The chain joins TRBV2 to TRBJ2-3; D might be TRBD2 (6 bases). V was clipped by 2 bases and J by 2 bases, with 14 bases between them. Germline CDR1 reads SNHLY; CDR2 reads FYNNEI. There are 16 residues in the CDR3. The CDR3 spells CASSELSLASTDTQYF. The CDR3 DNA reads as TGTGCCAGCAGTGAACTCTCACTAGCCTCCACAGATACGCAGTATTTT.

This clonotype showed up many times. V usage is TRBV6-1 and J usage is TRBJ2-5, with TRBD2 as a possible D gene (5 bases). V shed 4 bases and J shed 1 base, with 10 bases lying between them. From germline, CDR1 is MNHNS and CDR2 SASEGT. The CDR3 spans 14 residues. The CDR3 is CASSGADLQETQYF. CDR3 sequence (DNA): TGTGCCAGCAGTGGAGCGGACCTCCAAGAGACCCAGTACTTC.

V is TRBV6-1 and J is TRBJ2-3; D is possibly TRBD2 (6 bases). V dropped 5 bases and J dropped 4 bases, with 19 bases sitting between them. The CDR3 has 16 amino acids. Germline V lookup: CDR1 MNHNS, CDR2 SASEGT. The CDR3 DNA follows: TGTGCCAGCAGTACCCCCGGTGGGGGGTGGGCAGATACGCAGTATTTT. It codes for CASSTPGGGWADTQYF.

The chain uses TRBV20-1 and TRBJ2-2, with D perhaps matching TRBD2 (6 bases). Germline loops: CDR1 DFQATT, CDR2 SNEGSKA (reference sequence). The CDR3 extends over 14 amino acids. V lost 6 bases, J lost 2 bases, and 13 bases lay in between. CDR3 in DNA: TGCAGTGCCGCCCCGGGAGCAAACACCGGGGAGCTGTTTTTT. This translates into CSAAPGANTGELFF.

The chain employs TRBV30 and TRBJ1-2; the D is unclear. The germline V and J ends were trimmed by 0 bases and 3 bases, with 8 bases remaining between them. The CDR3 has 13 residues. Germline V lookup: CDR1 GTSNPN, CDR2 SVGIG (reference sequence). CDR3 residues: CAWSVALDYGYTF. CDR3 coding DNA: TGTGCCTGGAGTGTTGCTCTCGACTATGGCTACACCTTC.

This clonotype was observed at least ten times. This chain connects TRBV6-5 to TRBJ2-7, with TRBD2 matching 8 bases. The germline gives CDR1 MNHEY, CDR2 SVGAGI. V trimming: 1 base; J trimming: 0 bases; junction bases outside the gene matches: 5. This CDR3 spans 16 amino acids. The chain's CDR3 is CASSYFWSGSSYEQYF. The CDR3 DNA is TGTGCCAGCAGTTACTTTTGGAGCGGGAGCTCCTACGAGCAGTACTTC.

The chain joins TRBV14 to TRBJ2-7; 8 bases align to TRBD1. This CDR3 has 16 residues. Per germline, CDR1 SGHDN and CDR2 FVKESK. V gave up 3 bases and J gave up 4 bases; unmatched junction bases: 11. For the CDR3, the DNA is TGTGCCAGCAGCCAGCCCACCGGACAGGGACGATACGAGCAGTACTTC. Residues: CASSQPTGQGRYEQYF.

The J gene is TRBJ2-5, the V gene TRBV12-3 or TRBV12-4; tentatively, D is TRBD1 or TRBD2 (5 bases each). The ends were cut back, 5 bases at V and 3 bases at J, with 19 bases in the middle. This CDR3 comprises 16 residues. The CDR3 is CASSPRRGQGKETQYF. DNA of the CDR3: TGTGCCAGCAGTCCCCGCCGGGGCCAGGGAAAAGAGACCCAGTACTTC.

In its sample, this clonotype was seen a few times. One junction end does not reproduce the germline sequence, and a read error may be involved. This sequence joins TRBV20-1 and TRBJ2-4, with 9 bases identical to TRBD1. CDR1 is DFQATT, CDR2 SNEGSKA, per germline (reference sequence). This CDR3 comprises 15 residues. CDR3 protein: CSARDWTGAKNIQHF. CDR3 nucleotides: TGCAGTGCTAGAGATTGGACAGGGGCCAAAAACATTCAGCACTTC.